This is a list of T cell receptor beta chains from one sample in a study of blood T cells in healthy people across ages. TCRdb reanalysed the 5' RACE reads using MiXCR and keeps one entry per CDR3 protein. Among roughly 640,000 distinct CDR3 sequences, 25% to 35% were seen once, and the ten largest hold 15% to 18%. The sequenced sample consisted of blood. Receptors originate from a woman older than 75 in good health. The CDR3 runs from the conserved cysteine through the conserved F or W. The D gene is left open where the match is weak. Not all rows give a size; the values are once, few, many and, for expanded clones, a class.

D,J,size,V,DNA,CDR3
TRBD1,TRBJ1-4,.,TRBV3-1,TGTGCCAGCAGTACGGGACAGGCAACTAATGAAAAACTGTTTTTT,CASSTGQATNEKLFF
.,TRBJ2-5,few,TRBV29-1,TGCAGCACCGGGACGAGGAAAGAGACCCAGTACTTC,CSTGTRKETQYF
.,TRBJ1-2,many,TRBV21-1,TGTGCCAGCAGCAAACCCAGGAGGCTAATTATCTATGGCTACACCTTC,CASSKPRRLIIYGYTF
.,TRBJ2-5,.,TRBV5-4,TGTGCCAGCAGCCCTACCCCGACCCAGGGCGGGGAGACCCAGTACTTC,CASSPTPTQGGETQYF
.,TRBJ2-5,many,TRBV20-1,TGCAGTGCTAAGGCGGAAGAGACCCAGTACTTC,CSAKAEETQYF
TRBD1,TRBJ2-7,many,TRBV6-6,TGTGCCAGCAATCCAGACAGGGCCTACGAGCAGTACTTC,CASNPDRAYEQYF
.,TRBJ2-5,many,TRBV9,TGTGCCAGCAGCGTAGGATCCCAGCGAGAGACCCAGTACTTC,CASSVGSQRETQYF
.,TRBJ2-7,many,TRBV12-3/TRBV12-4,TGTGCCAGCAGTACTAGTCTCTCCTACGAGCAGTACTTC,CASSTSLSYEQYF
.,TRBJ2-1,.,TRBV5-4,TGTGCCAGCAGCTCGCCGGTGGACTTAGGCAATGAGCAGTTCTTC,CASSSPVDLGNEQFF
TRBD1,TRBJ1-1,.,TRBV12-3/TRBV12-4,TGTGCCAGCAGTTTAGCAGACAGGGACTACACTGAAGCTTTCTTT,CASSLADRDYTEAFF
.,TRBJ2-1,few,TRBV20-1,TGCAGTGCTAGAGATCATTCGGACGCCAGCTCCTACAATGAGCAGTTCTTC,CSARDHSDASSYNEQFF
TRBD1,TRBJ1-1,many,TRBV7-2,TGTGCCAGCAGTCTGGACAGGGCGGGGGATGAAGCTTTCTTT,CASSLDRAGDEAFF
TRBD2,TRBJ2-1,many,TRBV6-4,TGTGCCAGCAGACGGACTAGCGGGGGGAGCGAGCAGTTCTTC,CASRRTSGGSEQFF
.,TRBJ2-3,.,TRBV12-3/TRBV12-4,TGTGCCAGCAGCCCTGTCCGGACAGTCACAGATACGCAGTATTTT,CASSPVRTVTDTQYF
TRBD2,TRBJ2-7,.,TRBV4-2,TGTGCCAGCAGCCAAGATCACCCTACTAGCGTCCACGAGCAGTACTTC,CASSQDHPTSVHEQYF
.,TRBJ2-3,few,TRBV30,TGTGCCTGGAGTGTGGGCTTACCGAGCACAGATACGCAGTATTTT,CAWSVGLPSTDTQYF
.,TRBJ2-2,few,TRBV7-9,TGTGCCAGCAGCCGGGGACTCTCTAACACCGGGGAGCTGTTTTTT,CASSRGLSNTGELFF
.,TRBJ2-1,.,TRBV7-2,TGTGCCAGCAGCTTAGGGGCCCTGAGCTCCTACAATGAGCAGTTCTTC,CASSLGALSSYNEQFF
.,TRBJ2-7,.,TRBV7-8,TGTGCCAGCAGCCCCCGCGTAGGGCGGGCCTCCTACGAGCAGTACTTC,CASSPRVGRASYEQYF
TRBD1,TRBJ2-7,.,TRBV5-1,TGCGCCAGCAGCTCAACGGGACAGGGGGCGAACGAGCAGTACTTC,CASSSTGQGANEQYF
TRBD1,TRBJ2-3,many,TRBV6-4,TGTGCCAGTGGGCCGGGACAGCCGCAGTATTTT,CASGPGQPQYF
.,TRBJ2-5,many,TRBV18,TGTGCCAGCTCATCGAACCAGGGGGAGACCCAGTACTTC,CASSSNQGETQYF
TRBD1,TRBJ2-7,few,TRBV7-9,TGTGCTAGCAACGGCCACAGGGGGAGCTCCTACAATGAGCAGTACTTC,CASNGHRGSSYNEQYF
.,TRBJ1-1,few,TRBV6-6,TGTGCCAGCGGGGCGGGGGGCAAGAACACTGAAGCTTTCTTT,CASGAGGKNTEAFF
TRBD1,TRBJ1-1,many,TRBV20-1,TGCAGTGCTAGGGCCCCGGGGGTGGACAGGGAGGGGACTGAAGCTTTCTTT,CSARAPGVDREGTEAFF
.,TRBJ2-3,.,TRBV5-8,TGTGCCAGCAGCCCCCGGGGCAAGGGGGGCGCAGATACGCAGTATTTT,CASSPRGKGGADTQYF
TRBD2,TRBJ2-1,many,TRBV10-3,TGTGCCATCAGCCCGGGACTAGTAAGAAACCTCGAAAGGGGTTCGCAGTTCTTC,CAISPGLVRNLERGSQFF
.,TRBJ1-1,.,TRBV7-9,TGTGCCAGCAGCTTCATAACGCAGGGTCACACTGAAGCTTTCTTT,CASSFITQGHTEAFF
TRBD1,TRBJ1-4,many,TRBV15,TGTGCCACCAGCACAGGGGGCGGACTAAATGAAAAACTGTTTTTT,CATSTGGGLNEKLFF
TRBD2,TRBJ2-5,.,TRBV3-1,TGTGCCAGCAGCAAACCGGGACTAGCGGAAGAGACCCAGTACTTC,CASSKPGLAEETQYF
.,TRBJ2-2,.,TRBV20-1,TGCAGTGCTCAGCAGGGGGGTTGGGAGCTGTTTTTT,CSAQQGGWELFF
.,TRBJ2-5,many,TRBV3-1,TGTGCCAGCAGCCCACGGGGGGCGAAAGGAGAGACCCAGTACTTC,CASSPRGAKGETQYF
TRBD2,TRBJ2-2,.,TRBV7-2,TGTGCCAGCAGCAAAAACGGGGGGGTCGGGGAGCTGTTTTTT,CASSKNGGVGELFF
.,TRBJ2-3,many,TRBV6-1,TGTGCCAGCAGTGAAGAAGTTGGTCCGAGTCCCACAGATACGCAGTATTTT,CASSEEVGPSPTDTQYF
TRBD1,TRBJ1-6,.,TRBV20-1,TGCAGTGCTACCAGGACAGGGGGCAGTTCACCCCTCCACTTT,CSATRTGGSSPLHF
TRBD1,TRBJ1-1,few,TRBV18,TGTGCCAGCTCAACAGGGGTGAACACTGAAGCTTTCTTT,CASSTGVNTEAFF
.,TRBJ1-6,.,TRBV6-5,TGTGCCAGCAGTTATGACAGGTTGGGTAGCCTCCACTTT,CASSYDRLGSLHF
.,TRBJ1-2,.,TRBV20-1,TGCAGTGCTACTTTATGGGGGCGCGGCTACACCTTC,CSATLWGRGYTF
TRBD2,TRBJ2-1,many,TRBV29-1,TGCAGCGCCCCGGGACTAGTCTACAATGAGCAGTTCTTC,CSAPGLVYNEQFF
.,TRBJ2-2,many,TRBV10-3,TGTGCCATCAGTGAGTCGGAGGGGTTTTGGGAGCGGAACACCGGGGAGCTGTTTTTT,CAISESEGFWERNTGELFF
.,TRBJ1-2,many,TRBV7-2,TGTGCCAGCAGCTTAGCATGGGGCGGAAACTATGGCTACACCTTC,CASSLAWGGNYGYTF
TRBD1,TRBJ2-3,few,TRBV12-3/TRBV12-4,TGTGCCAGCAGTTTAGGGATTGGTACTAGGGGGCGCACAGATGCGCAGTATTTT,CASSLGIGTRGRTDAQYF
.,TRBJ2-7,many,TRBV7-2,TGTGCCAGCAGCTTTGACAGGCTCACCTACGAGCAGTACTTC,CASSFDRLTYEQYF
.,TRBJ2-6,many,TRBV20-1,TGCAGTGCCGCTGGGGCCAACGTCCTGACTTTC,CSAAGANVLTF
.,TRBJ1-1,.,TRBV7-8,TGTGCCAGCAGCCAGAGACAGAACACTGAAGCTTTCTTT,CASSQRQNTEAFF
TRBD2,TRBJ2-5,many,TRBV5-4,TGTGCCAGCAGCCAGGAAGCGGGGACGCGGGAGACCCAGTACTTC,CASSQEAGTRETQYF
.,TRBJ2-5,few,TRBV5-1,TGCGCCAGCACCGAGAACAGGGACTACAATGAGCAGTACTTC,CASTENRDYNEQYF
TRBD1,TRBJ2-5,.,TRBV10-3,TGTGCCATCAGATCAGGGGGCGCATGGGCTAAAGAGACCCAGTACTTC,CAIRSGGAWAKETQYF
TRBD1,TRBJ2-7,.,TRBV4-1,TGCGCCAGCAGTTCACAGGGGGTCTCCTACGAGCAGTACTTC,CASSSQGVSYEQYF
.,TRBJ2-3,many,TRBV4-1,TGCGCCAGCAGCCAAGATCCCGCCCCCGGCAGGGATACGCAGTATTTT,CASSQDPAPGRDTQYF
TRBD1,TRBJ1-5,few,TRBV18,TGTGCCAGCTCCCCGGGACAGGGGGAATTTCAGCCCCAGCATTTT,CASSPGQGEFQPQHF
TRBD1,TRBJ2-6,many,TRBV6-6,TGTGCCAGCAGCCCGGGACAGGGTAGATCTGGGGCCAACGTCCTGACTTTC,CASSPGQGRSGANVLTF
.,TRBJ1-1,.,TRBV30,TGTGCCTGGAGTTCGGGAAAGGTAGCTGAAGCTTTCTTT,CAWSSGKVAEAFF
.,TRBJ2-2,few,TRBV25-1,TGTGCCAGCGTCAACAATTTTAACACCGGGGAGCTGTTTTTT,CASVNNFNTGELFF
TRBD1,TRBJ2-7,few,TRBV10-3,TGTGCCGTTTCCGGGACAGGCTACGAGCAGTACTTC,CAVSGTGYEQYF
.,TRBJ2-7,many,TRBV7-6,TGTGCCAGCAGCCCATCCCCGGGGGAGTCCTACGAGCAGTACTTC,CASSPSPGESYEQYF
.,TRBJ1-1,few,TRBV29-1,TGCAGCCCCCAGGATGGGGTTAACACTGAAGCTTTCTTT,CSPQDGVNTEAFF
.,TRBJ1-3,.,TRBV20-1,TGCAGTGCCAGCACCGACCCGAGCTCTGGAAACACCATATATTTT,CSASTDPSSGNTIYF
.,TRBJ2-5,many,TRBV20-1,TGCAGTGCTAGAGGGGTAACTAACCAAGAGACCCAGTACTTC,CSARGVTNQETQYF
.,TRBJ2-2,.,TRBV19,TGTGCCGCTTCCACGGGGTCGGCGACCGGGGAGCTGTTTTTT,CAASTGSATGELFF